Sequencing of this T cell receptor beta chain was carried out in a study of beta chain features in type 1 diabetes. Notes on the study in general: Type 1 diabetes patients had moderately but significantly shorter TCRB CDR3s in all four CD4+ subsets.

There are a few counts of this clone. Its antigen is as yet unknown. The investigators reverse transcribed all of the isolated RNA, so they sequenced expressed TCRB transcripts. There were approximately 3.5 million reads on average in the naive, central memory and regulatory T cell samples. The assay was immunoSEQ multiplex PCR, and TCRdb's table has in-frame clones only and misses some. The table lists 300,000 to 450,000 clones, 9.6% of them singletons. Germline V lookup: CDR1 LNHDA, CDR2 SQIVND (reference sequence). There are 14 residues in the CDR3. V was cut by 5 bases and J by 1 base, with 11 bases left in between. Via CD45RO/CCR7/CD25/CD127/CD95/CD27, cells of the CD4+ naive, central memory, regulatory and stem cell-like memory subsets were sorted.

The chain recombines TRBV19 with TRBJ1-1, with D uncertain. Sequencing was carried out using central memory CD4+ T cells from blood. The receptor was derived from a man aged 30 to 39 with type 1 diabetes. Here the CDR3 reads CASSRADSNTEAFF. The CDR3 nucleotides are TGTGCCAGTAGTCGGGCGGATTCGAACACTGAAGCTTTCTTT.